This T cell receptor (beta chain) stems from a study of blood T cell repertoires in COVID-19. TCRdb's copy holds only in-frame clones and misses some; the assay was immunoSEQ multiplex PCR. The table has more than 250,000 clones, roughly 85% seen once. The CDR3 runs to 13 residues. Germline V gene lookup returns CDR1 LGHNA and CDR2 YSLEER. The trim removed 4 bases at V and 10 bases at J, leaving 6 bases unmatched. Sequencing used peripheral blood. The rearrangement joins TRBV4-3 to TRBJ2-1; TRBD1 matches 8 bases. The sequence was obtained from a man aged 50 to 60 with active or convalescent COVID-19. The CDR3 sequence is CASSPQTGDEQFF. The CDR3 coding sequence is TGCGCCAGCAGCCCTCAGACAGGGGACGAGCAGTTCTTC.